One and the same sample provided the 26 T cell receptor beta chains below, sequenced in a study of blood T cell repertoires in COVID-19. Clones were read by immunoSEQ multiplex PCR, and TCRdb kept only the in-frame ones, dropping some. The sample shows roughly 180,000 clones, less than 85% of them seen only once. Sequencing was carried out using peripheral blood. These receptors came from a woman aged 80 or over with active or convalescent COVID-19.

The genes are TRBV28 and TRBJ1-2, with 10 bases matching TRBD1. Germline CDR1 MDHEN, CDR2 SYDVKM. Losses at the gene ends were 8 bases for V and 2 bases for J; bases not matched to a gene: 8. The CDR3 covers 15 residues. CDR3 nucleotides: TGTGCCAGCCTGAGCCGGGACAGGGGCAACTATGGCTACACCTTC. Translating gives CASLSRDRGNYGYTF.

The rearrangement uses TRBV10-3 and TRBJ1-4; D unclear. The CDR3 length is 17 residues. Germline loops: CDR1 ENHRY, CDR2 SYGVKD. With 2 bases removed from V and 4 bases from J, the gap between germline ends came to 17 bases. CDR3 sequence (DNA): TGTGCCATCAGTGAGGGGTCGGGCGGGGAAGTTAATGAAAAACTGTTTTTT. Translating it yields CAISEGSGGEVNEKLFF.

The chain employs TRBV28 and TRBJ2-5, with 14 positions matching TRBD2. Trimming cost V 6 bases and J 5 bases; bases outside gene matches: 20. The CDR3 runs to 20 residues. Germline CDR1 reads MDHEN; CDR2 reads SYDVKM. CDR3 amino acids: CASSRYSSGTSGSTRETQYF. As DNA, the CDR3 is TGTGCCAGCAGCCGCTACAGCTCCGGGACTAGCGGGAGCACTCGGGAGACCCAGTACTTC.

The genes are TRBV9 and TRBJ2-5; no clear D. Looked up from germline, CDR1 is SGDLS and CDR2 is YYNGEE. The CDR3 covers 12 residues. Trimming pared 0 bases from V and 7 bases from J, leaving 7 bases between. CDR3 bases: TGTGCCAGCAGCGTAGCTACGGGGACCCAGTACTTC. Translation: CASSVATGTQYF.

This sequence joins TRBV5-4 and TRBJ1-1; D perhaps matches TRBD1 (5 bases). Looked up from germline, CDR1 is SGHNT and CDR2 is YYREEE (reference sequence). The CDR3 loop spans 14 amino acids. V was trimmed by 0 bases and J by 3 bases, leaving 9 bases between them. The CDR3 is CASSLGGGDTEAFF. The DNA of the CDR3 is TGTGCCAGCAGCTTGGGAGGAGGGGACACTGAAGCTTTCTTT.

The V call is TRBV10-1, the J call TRBJ2-3; D is unclear. The CDR3 length is 14 residues. V shed 6 bases and J shed 0 bases, with 10 bases lying between them. Germline lookup yields CDR1 WNHNN and CDR2 SYGVQD (reference sequence). The CDR3 sequence: CASRFSSSTDTQYF. The CDR3 DNA follows: TGCGCCAGCAGATTTAGCTCCAGCACAGATACGCAGTATTTT.

The table lists this clone with a count of one. CDR3 nucleotides: TGCGCCAGCAGCTTGGCGGGGGGTGTATATGATGAGCAGTTCTTC. Translation: CASSLAGGVYDEQFF. The V gene is TRBV5-1, the J gene TRBJ2-1; 7 bases map to TRBD2. V shed 0 bases and J 8 bases; nucleotides not matched to a gene: 8. The germline CDR1 and CDR2 sequences are SGHRS and YFSETQ. This CDR3 contains 15 residues.

The chain is built from TRBV5-1 and TRBJ2-1; 7 bases fit TRBD1. Losses at the gene ends were 4 bases for V and 3 bases for J; bases not matched to a gene: 7. The CDR3 totals 15 residues. CDR1 is SGHRS and CDR2 is YFSETQ in the germline V gene. CDR3 loop: CASSPRQGFYNEQFF. Here the CDR3 DNA reads TGCGCCAGCAGCCCGCGACAGGGCTTCTACAATGAGCAGTTCTTC. The full variable domain, rest sourced from reference TRBV5-1 and TRBJ2-1, is KAGVTQTPRYLIKTRGQQVTLSCSPISGHRSVSWYQQTPGQGLQFLFEYFSETQRNKGNFPGRFSGRQFSNSRSEMNVSTLELGDSALYLCASSPRQGFYNEQFFGPGTRLTVL.

V is TRBV6-6 and J is TRBJ2-7; tentative D call: TRBD1 (5 bases). Germline V gives CDR1 MNHNY, CDR2 SVGAGI (reference sequence). CDR3 length equals 15 residues. Trimming left V 2 bases short and J 4 bases short, with 15 bases between. CDR3 protein: CASSYIGDRPYEQYF. In DNA form, the CDR3 reads TGTGCCAGCAGTTACATCGGAGACAGACCGTACGAGCAGTACTTC.

The chain joins TRBV24-1 to TRBJ2-2, with 9 positions matching TRBD2. With 8 bases clipped from V and 4 bases from J, the junction kept 10 bases outside the gene matches. The CDR3 runs 16 residues. Germline CDR1 KGHDR, CDR2 SFDVKD. CDR3 sequence: CATTSLAGVSTGELFF. The CDR3 coding sequence is TGTGCCACCACAAGTTTAGCGGGAGTTTCCACCGGGGAGCTGTTTTTT.

V gene TRBV9 combines with J gene TRBJ2-5, with 7 bases fitting TRBD1. This CDR3 has 15 residues. Looked up from germline, CDR1 is SGDLS and CDR2 is YYNGEE. J gave up 5 bases and V 3 bases, and 10 bases lay outside the gene matches. DNA of the CDR3: TGTGCCAGCAGCGCCACCGGGACAGTGATGGAGACCCAGTACTTC. This translates into CASSATGTVMETQYF. Full variable domain (rest looked up from reference TRBV9 and TRBJ2-5): DSGVTQTPKHLITATGQRVTLRCSPRSGDLSVYWYQQSLDQGLQFLIQYYNGEERAKGNILERFSAQQFPDLHSELNLSSLELGDSALYFCASSATGTVMETQYFGPGTRLLVL.

A single count supports this clone. The chain combines TRBV5-1 with TRBJ2-3; 8 positions match TRBD2. V shed 0 bases and J 3 bases; nucleotides not matched to a gene: 6. The CDR3 loop spans 16 amino acids. Per germline, CDR1 SGHRS and CDR2 YFSETQ. CDR3 sequence: CASSLDWSGRTDTQYF. CDR3 nucleotides: TGCGCCAGCAGCTTGGATTGGAGCGGGAGAACAGATACGCAGTATTTT.

V and J are TRBV30 and TRBJ2-7; TRBD2 matches 13 bases. Germline trimming cut 4 bases from V and 3 bases from J; bases unmatched to any gene: 6. Germline V gene lookup returns CDR1 GTSNPN and CDR2 SVGIG (reference sequence). This CDR3 has 15 amino acids. The DNA for the CDR3 is TGTGCCTGGACCGCGGGACTAGCGGGAAGCTACGAGCAGTACTTC. Translation gives CAWTAGLAGSYEQYF.

This clone was detected only once. The rearrangement links TRBV29-1 to TRBJ2-7, with a weak D call TRBD1 (8 bases). V lost 3 bases, J lost 1 base, and 19 bases lay in between. Germline CDR1 is SQVTM and CDR2 is ANQGSEA. This CDR3 contains 16 residues. CDR3 sequence: CSVEGYRGTKSYEQYF. The CDR3 nucleotides read TGCAGCGTTGAGGGATACAGGGGGACTAAATCCTACGAGCAGTACTTC.

The chain uses TRBV30 and TRBJ1-5; tentative D call: TRBD1 (5 bases). Between the trimmed V and J ends, which lost 0 bases and 10 bases, there was a span of 13 bases. Looked up from germline, CDR1 is GTSNPN and CDR2 is SVGIG (reference sequence). This CDR3 spans 13 amino acids. CDR3 sequence reads: CAWSVKGQQPQHF. For the CDR3, the DNA is TGTGCCTGGAGTGTAAAAGGACAACAACCCCAGCATTTT.

The rearrangement links TRBV6-5 to TRBJ2-3, with 8 bases lining up with TRBD1. Germline assignment: CDR1 MNHEY and CDR2 SVGAGI. This CDR3 comprises 15 residues. V lost 8 bases and J lost 2; bases outside the gene matches: 9. DNA for the CDR3: TGTGCCAGCTCGACCGGGACAGGCCACACAGATACGCAGTATTTT. Translation gives CASSTGTGHTDTQYF.

The rearrangement joins TRBV5-1 to TRBJ1-1; 10 bases are a match to TRBD1. V gave up 4 bases and J gave up 3 bases; unmatched junction bases: 3. This CDR3 contains 14 residues. CDR1 is SGHRS, CDR2 YFSETQ, per germline. Here the CDR3 reads CASSIGTGDTEAFF. CDR3 in DNA: TGCGCCAGCAGCATTGGGACAGGGGACACTGAAGCTTTCTTT.

The chain employs TRBV6-5 and TRBJ1-2, with D possibly TRBD1 on 5 matching bases. Trimming took 3 bases from V and 2 from J, leaving 10 bases between them. Germline values: CDR1 MNHEY, CDR2 SVGAGI. The CDR3 consists of 14 residues. CDR3 residues: CASSYAAGNYGYTF. The CDR3 nucleotides are TGTGCCAGCAGTTATGCGGCAGGGAACTATGGCTACACCTTC.

The rearrangement uses TRBV7-3 and TRBJ2-3, with 7 bases fitting TRBD2. The CDR3 has 16 residues. The ends lost 3 bases at V and 0 bases at J; junction bases unmatched: 6. CDR1 is SGHTA and CDR2 is FQGTGA in the germline V gene. This chain's CDR3 is CASSFGLAASTDTQYF. The CDR3 DNA sequence: TGTGCCAGCAGCTTTGGCCTAGCGGCTAGCACAGATACGCAGTATTTT.

In this sample, this clone turned up a few times. The chain uses TRBV6-5 and TRBJ2-2; perhaps TRBD1 as D (6 bases). CDR1 and CDR2 (germline): MNHEY, SVGAGI. The V gene lost 6 bases and the J gene lost 11 bases, with 19 bases spanning the gap. CDR3 length equals 14 residues. CDR3 amino acids: CASSYATGTKELFF. The DNA for the CDR3 is TGTGCCAGCAGCTACGCGACAGGAACCAAAGAGCTGTTTTTT.

The chain carries TRBV7-3 and TRBJ2-2, with D uncertain. The ends were cut back, 5 bases at V and 6 bases at J, with 7 bases in the middle. Looked up from germline, CDR1 is SGHTA and CDR2 is FQGTGA. The CDR3 has 12 amino acids. CDR3: CASSLRPGELFF. DNA for the CDR3: TGTGCCAGCAGCCTACGTCCCGGGGAGCTGTTTTTT.

The chain links TRBV11-2 to TRBJ2-3, with 11 bases that match TRBD2. With 3 bases clipped from V and 1 base from J, the junction kept 0 bases outside the gene matches. Germline V gene lookup returns CDR1 SGHAT and CDR2 FQNNGV. This CDR3 has 15 amino acids. The chain's CDR3 is CASSLTSGGTDTQYF. The CDR3 nucleotides are TGTGCCAGCAGCTTGACTAGCGGGGGCACAGATACGCAGTATTTT. The full variable domain, in which reference TRBV11-2 and TRBJ2-3 provide the parts outside the CDR3, is EAGVAQSPRYKIIEKRQSVAFWCNPISGHATLYWYQQILGQGPKLLIQFQNNGVVDDSQLPKDRFSAERLKGVDSTLKIQPAKLEDSAVYLCASSLTSGGTDTQYFGPGTRLTVL.

V and J are TRBV30 and TRBJ1-6; D is ambiguous. Trimming left V 0 bases short and J 8 bases short, with 8 bases between. Germline values: CDR1 GTSNPN, CDR2 SVGIG (reference sequence). The CDR3 has 13 residues. Written as DNA, the CDR3 is TGTGCCTGGAGTGTAGCTTCGGATTCACCCCTCCACTTT. Amino acid sequence: CAWSVASDSPLHF.

This chain links TRBV5-1 with TRBJ1-1; D might be TRBD1 (6 bases). Trimming left V 6 bases short and J 4 bases short, with 10 bases between. This CDR3 is built from 12 residues. CDR1 and CDR2 from the germline V gene are SGHRS and YFSETQ. The CDR3 DNA reads as TGCGCCAGCAAAACAGGGATCACTGAAGCTTTCTTT. Protein sequence: CASKTGITEAFF.

The chain joins TRBV28 to TRBJ1-5; 10 bases map to TRBD1. V was pared by 8 bases and J by 0 bases, with 4 bases of the junction left unmatched. The CDR3 is made up of 15 amino acids. CDR1 MDHEN and CDR2 SYDVKM come from the germline V gene. CDR3 protein: CASAGQGSSNQPQHF. In DNA form, the CDR3 reads TGTGCCAGCGCGGGACAGGGGTCTAGCAATCAGCCCCAGCATTTT.

The J gene is TRBJ1-1, the V gene TRBV5-4, with TRBD1 matching 7 bases. The CDR3 spans 15 residues. CDR1 is SGHNT, CDR2 YYREEE, per germline (reference sequence). Trimming cost V 4 bases and J 4 bases; bases outside gene matches: 10. The CDR3 bases are TGTGCCAGCAGCGCGTTCACAGGGGTTGTCACTGAAGCTTTCTTT. It yields the protein CASSAFTGVVTEAFF.